The T cell receptor (beta chain) described here comes from a study of blood T cell repertoires in COVID-19. Data came from immunoSEQ multiplex PCR; TCRdb stores just in-frame clones and leaves some out. The sample yields 250,000 to 300,000 clones, about 85% seen once. Per germline, CDR1 MNHEY and CDR2 SVGAGI. The CDR3 is 11 residues long. With 6 bases removed from V and 8 bases from J, the gap between germline ends came to 10 bases. The gene calls are TRBV6-5 and TRBJ1-1, with D possibly TRBD1 on 5 matching bases. Sequencing was carried out using peripheral blood. This receptor was identified in a man in his late teens or twenties with active or convalescent COVID-19. CDR3 loop: CASSHRLEAFF. CDR3 sequence (DNA): TGTGCCAGCAGCCACAGGCTCGAAGCTTTCTTT.